This T cell receptor beta chain is drawn from a study of T cells in Graves' hyperthyroidism and ophthalmopathy (dated 2019 in TCRdb). Some background on the complete study: To identify distinguishing TCR V-J signatures, a discovery cohort of 100 or so patients was used, comprising 40 to 45 with Graves' ophthalmopathy and approximately 58 with stable Graves' hyperthyroidism. The study also compared thyroid tissue and blood T-cell repertoires from over 5 Graves' hyperthyroidism patients. Whether ophthalmopathy could be predicted prospectively was tested in an independent validation cohort made up of fewer than 20 hyperthyroidism patients plus 17 patients who later progressed to ophthalmopathy. The approximately 90 discovery patients were randomly split 7:3 into training and test sets. TCR Vbeta CDR3 sequencing of around 130 peripheral blood samples (under 45 ophthalmopathy, approximately 80 hyperthyroidism and roughly 17 progressor patients) is reported in the paper. Once sampling was done, hyperthyroidism patients were given methimazole at a starting dose of 30 mg daily, whereas ophthalmopathy patients were given high-dose intravenous methylprednisolone.

Results and caveats for the whole study, not just this receptor: During validation, the model predicted progression to ophthalmopathy a median of around 7 months ahead of onset, with 70.59% sensitivity and 72.22% specificity. Blood samples also contained most of the expanded thyroid clonotypes (frequency above 0.001), which suggests that blood repertoires may reflect thyroid immune responses. Sample size was not statistically predetermined, and blinding of investigators to group allocation was not performed. A 13 V-J signature model separated ophthalmopathy from stable hyperthyroidism, with approximately 87% sensitivity and about 81% specificity in cross-validation and 80%/75% in testing.

Exclusion was applied to patients with uncontrolled infections, other autoimmune diseases, pregnancy or lactation. Diagnoses were established on the basis of clinical symptoms, serum thyroxine and TRAb, thyroid ultrasound, and orbital computed tomography. Total RNA was extracted using Trizol reagent, and RNA quality was assessed on an Agilent 2100 Bioanalyzer. The TCR beta CDR3 regions were amplified from RNA transcripts. The first round of RT-PCR for the TCR CDR3 was performed with the HTBI primer set and the Qiagen OneStep RT-PCR kit. Libraries were constructed in a second round of multiplex PCR, after which size selection and purification were carried out. The libraries were sequenced on an Illumina HiSeq2000 using paired-end 100 bp reads. The authors' pipeline ran thus. SOAPnuke was used to process the raw data, throwing out any read that contained adapters or uncalled bases, had a mean Phred below 15, or lacked an exact constant-primer or identifier match. COPE v1.2.5 was used to merge the high-quality paired reads, and each unique nucleotide sequence was defined as a clonotype. MiTCR v1.1 was used to align clonotypes to the IMGT TRBV, TRBD and TRBJ reference segments. Analysis was restricted to V-J combinations with a frequency above 0.0001, which covered 98% to 99.2% of repertoires. A TCS score was defined as the ratio of F50 (clonal expansion) to E x V (chaos), with BLOSUM62-based TCRdist applied between CDR3 peptides within each V-J. Welch's t-statistics and random forest reduced 514 V-J features to 13, which were used in a naive Bayes classifier (R e1071). Thyroid-blood repertoire similarity was quantified with the Morisita-Horn index. TCRdb trimmed public reads at Q25 via fastp, called clones via MiXCR and kept in-frame beta chains. Identical CDR3 protein sequences are pooled into one entry, listed with their most common genes and DNA. TCRdb, rather than the study authors, made the V and J calls. The sample contains about 700,000 distinct CDR3 sequences, just under 45% of them found a single time. The ten largest clonotypes hold approximately 6.8% of the sample.

As regards this clonotype: Its antigen is not yet known. No base qualities exist here, and no much larger clone lies one base off it.

CDR1 SGHTA and CDR2 FQGNSA were looked up in the germline V gene. The CDR3 spans 15 residues, from the cysteine through the phenylalanine. Only the CDR3 DNA is retained, 45 bases long and in frame from the first base. Relative to germline, V is 5 bases shorter and J is 3 bases shorter, with 16 bases between their ends. Sequenced sample: peripheral blood or thyroid tissue (not recorded which). The TCR originated in an adult man with Graves' disease, either hyperthyroidism or ophthalmopathy (not recorded which). This sequence uses TRBV7-2 and TRBJ1-1, with TRBD1 tentatively as D gene (5 bases match). The CDR3 protein sequence reads: CASSGTQRGYTEAFF. The base sequence is TGTGCCAGCAGCGGCACCCAACGGGGGTACACTGAAGCTTTCTTT.